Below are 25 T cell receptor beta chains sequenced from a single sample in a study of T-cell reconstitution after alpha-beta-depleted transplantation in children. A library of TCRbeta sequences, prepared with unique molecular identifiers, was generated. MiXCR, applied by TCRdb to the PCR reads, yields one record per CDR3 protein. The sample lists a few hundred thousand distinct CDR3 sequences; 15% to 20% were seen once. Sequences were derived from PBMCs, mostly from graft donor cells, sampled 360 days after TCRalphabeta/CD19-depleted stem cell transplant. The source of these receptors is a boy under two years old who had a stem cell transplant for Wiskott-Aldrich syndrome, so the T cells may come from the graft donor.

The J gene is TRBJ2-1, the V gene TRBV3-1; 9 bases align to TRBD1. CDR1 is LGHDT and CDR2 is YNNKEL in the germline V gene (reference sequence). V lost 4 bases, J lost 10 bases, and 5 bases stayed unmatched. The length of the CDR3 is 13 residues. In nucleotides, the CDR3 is TGTGCCAGCAGCCGGGGACAGGGAGGCGAGCAGTTCTTC. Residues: CASSRGQGGEQFF.

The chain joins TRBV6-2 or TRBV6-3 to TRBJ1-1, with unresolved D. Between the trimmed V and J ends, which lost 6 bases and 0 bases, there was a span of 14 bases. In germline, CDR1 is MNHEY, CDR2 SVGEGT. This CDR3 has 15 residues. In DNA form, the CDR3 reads TGTGCCAGCAGCTACCGCTTCGGAGTGAACACTGAAGCTTTCTTT. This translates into CASSYRFGVNTEAFF.

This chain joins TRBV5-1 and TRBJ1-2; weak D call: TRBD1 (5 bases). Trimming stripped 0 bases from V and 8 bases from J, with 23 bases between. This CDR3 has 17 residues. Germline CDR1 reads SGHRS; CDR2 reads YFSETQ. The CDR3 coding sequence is TGCGCCAGCAGCTTGGTCATCGGGGCAGAATTTGGTCGCGGCTACACCTTC. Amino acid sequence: CASSLVIGAEFGRGYTF.

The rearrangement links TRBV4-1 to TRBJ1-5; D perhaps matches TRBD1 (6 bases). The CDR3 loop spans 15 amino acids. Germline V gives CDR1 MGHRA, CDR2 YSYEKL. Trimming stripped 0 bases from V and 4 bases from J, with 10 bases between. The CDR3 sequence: CASSQEWGANQPQHF. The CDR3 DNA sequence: TGCGCCAGCAGCCAAGAATGGGGGGCTAATCAGCCCCAGCATTTT.

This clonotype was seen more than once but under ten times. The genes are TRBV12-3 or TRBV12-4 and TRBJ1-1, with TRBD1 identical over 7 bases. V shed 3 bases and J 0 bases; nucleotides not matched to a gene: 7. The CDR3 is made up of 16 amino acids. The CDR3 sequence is CASSLRDSLMNTEAFF. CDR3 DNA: TGTGCCAGCAGTTTGAGGGACAGCCTTATGAACACTGAAGCTTTCTTT.

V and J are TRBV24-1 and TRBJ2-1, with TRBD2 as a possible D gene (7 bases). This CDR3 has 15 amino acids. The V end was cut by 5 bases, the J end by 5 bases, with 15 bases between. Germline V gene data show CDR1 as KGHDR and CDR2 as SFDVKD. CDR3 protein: CATSGIRGADNEQFF. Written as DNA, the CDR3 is TGTGCCACCAGTGGAATACGGGGGGCTGACAATGAGCAGTTCTTC.

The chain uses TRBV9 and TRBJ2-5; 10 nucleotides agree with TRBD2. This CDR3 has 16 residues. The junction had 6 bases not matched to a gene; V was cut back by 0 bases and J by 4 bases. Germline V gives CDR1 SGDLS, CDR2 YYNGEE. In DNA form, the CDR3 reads TGTGCCAGCAGCGTAGCAGCGGGAGGGCCAATAGAGACCCAGTACTTC. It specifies CASSVAAGGPIETQYF.

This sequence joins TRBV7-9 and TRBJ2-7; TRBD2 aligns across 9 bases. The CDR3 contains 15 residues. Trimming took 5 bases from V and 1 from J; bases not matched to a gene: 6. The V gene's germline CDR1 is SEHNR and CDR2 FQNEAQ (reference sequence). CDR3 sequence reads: CASSDRLAESYEQYF. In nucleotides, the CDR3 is TGTGCCAGCAGCGATAGACTAGCGGAATCCTACGAGCAGTACTTC.

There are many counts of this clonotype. CDR3 bases: TGTGCCAGCTCACCAACGGGCCCCCCGTTCTCTGGGGCCAACGTCCTGACTTTC. Translated, it gives CASSPTGPPFSGANVLTF. V usage is TRBV18 and J usage is TRBJ2-6; D uncertain. The CDR3 is 18 residues long. CDR1 is KGHSH, CDR2 LQKENI, per germline. Trimming took off 2 bases at V and 0 bases at J, with 14 bases between the two ends.

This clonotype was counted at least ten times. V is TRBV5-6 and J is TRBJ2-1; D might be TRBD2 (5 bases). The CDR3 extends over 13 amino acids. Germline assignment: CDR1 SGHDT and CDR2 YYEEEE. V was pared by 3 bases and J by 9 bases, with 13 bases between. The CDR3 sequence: CASSWRKRSEQFF. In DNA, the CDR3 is TGTGCCAGCAGCTGGAGGAAACGGTCTGAGCAGTTCTTC.

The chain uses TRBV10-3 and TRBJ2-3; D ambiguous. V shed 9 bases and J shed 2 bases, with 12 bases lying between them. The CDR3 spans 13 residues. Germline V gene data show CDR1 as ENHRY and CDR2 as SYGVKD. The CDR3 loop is CAIRGEATDTQYF. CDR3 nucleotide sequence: TGTGCCATAAGAGGCGAGGCCACAGATACGCAGTATTTT.

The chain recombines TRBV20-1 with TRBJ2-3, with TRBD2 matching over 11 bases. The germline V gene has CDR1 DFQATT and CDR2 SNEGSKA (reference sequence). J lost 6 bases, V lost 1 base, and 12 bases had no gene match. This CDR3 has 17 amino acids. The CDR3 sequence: CSARGTLAGGPGDTQYF. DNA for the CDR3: TGCAGTGCTAGAGGGACCTTAGCGGGAGGGCCGGGGGATACGCAGTATTTT.

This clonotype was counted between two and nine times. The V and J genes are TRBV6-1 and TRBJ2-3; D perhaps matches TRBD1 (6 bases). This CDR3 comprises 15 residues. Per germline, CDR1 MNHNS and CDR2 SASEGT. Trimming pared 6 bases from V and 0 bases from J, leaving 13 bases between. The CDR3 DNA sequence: TGTGCCAGCAGCCCACAGGGATTTAGCACAGATACGCAGTATTTT. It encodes CASSPQGFSTDTQYF.

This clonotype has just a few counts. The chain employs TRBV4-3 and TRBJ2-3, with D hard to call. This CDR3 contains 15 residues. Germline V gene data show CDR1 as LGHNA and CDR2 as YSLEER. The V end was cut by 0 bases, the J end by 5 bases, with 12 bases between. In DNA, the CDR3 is TGCGCCAGCAGCCAAGAACCCCTTGGCGAAGATACGCAGTATTTT. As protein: CASSQEPLGEDTQYF.

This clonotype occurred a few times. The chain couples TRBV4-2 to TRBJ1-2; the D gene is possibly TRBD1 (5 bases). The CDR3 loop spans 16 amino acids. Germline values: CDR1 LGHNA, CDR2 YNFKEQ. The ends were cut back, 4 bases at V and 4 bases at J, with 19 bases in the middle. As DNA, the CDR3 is TGTGCCAGCAGCCCACACCCGGGTCTCAGGGCCTATGGCTACACCTTC. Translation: CASSPHPGLRAYGYTF.

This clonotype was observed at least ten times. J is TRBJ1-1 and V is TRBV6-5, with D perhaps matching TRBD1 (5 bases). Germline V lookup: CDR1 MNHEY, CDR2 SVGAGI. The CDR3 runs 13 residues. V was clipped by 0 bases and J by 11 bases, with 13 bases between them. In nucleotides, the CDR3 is TGTGCCAGCAGTTACTCAGCCATGGGGCCTGCTTTCTTT. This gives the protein CASSYSAMGPAFF.

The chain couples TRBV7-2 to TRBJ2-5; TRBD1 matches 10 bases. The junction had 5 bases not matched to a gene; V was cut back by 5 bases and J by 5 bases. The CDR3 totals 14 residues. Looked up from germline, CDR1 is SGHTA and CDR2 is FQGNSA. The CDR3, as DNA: TGTGCCAGCAGCGTCGACAGGGGGCGGGAGACCCAGTACTTC. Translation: CASSVDRGRETQYF.

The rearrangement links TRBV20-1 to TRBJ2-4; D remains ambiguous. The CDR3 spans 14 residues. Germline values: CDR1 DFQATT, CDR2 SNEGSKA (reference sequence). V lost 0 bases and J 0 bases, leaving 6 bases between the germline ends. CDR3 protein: CSARDRVAKNIQYF. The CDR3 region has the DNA TGCAGTGCTAGAGATAGGGTAGCCAAAAACATTCAGTACTTC.

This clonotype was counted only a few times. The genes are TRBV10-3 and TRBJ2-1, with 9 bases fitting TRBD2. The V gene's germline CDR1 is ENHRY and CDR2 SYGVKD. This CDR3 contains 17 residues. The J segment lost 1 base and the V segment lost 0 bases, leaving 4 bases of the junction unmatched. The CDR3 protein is CAISESPLAGSYNEQFF. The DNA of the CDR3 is TGTGCCATCAGTGAGTCCCCCCTAGCGGGGTCCTACAATGAGCAGTTCTTC.

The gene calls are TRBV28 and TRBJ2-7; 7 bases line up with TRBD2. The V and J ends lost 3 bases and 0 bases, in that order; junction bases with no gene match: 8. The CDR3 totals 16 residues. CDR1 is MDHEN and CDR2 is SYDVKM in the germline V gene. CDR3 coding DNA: TGTGCCAGCAGTTTGACTAGCCTATTGAGCTCCTACGAGCAGTACTTC. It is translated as CASSLTSLLSSYEQYF.

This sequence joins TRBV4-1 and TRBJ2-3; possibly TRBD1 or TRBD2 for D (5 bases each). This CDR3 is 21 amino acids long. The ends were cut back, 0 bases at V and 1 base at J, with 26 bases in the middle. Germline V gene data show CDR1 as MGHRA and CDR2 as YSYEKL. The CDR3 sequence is CASSQDSARDRGWKGTDTQYF. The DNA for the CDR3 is TGCGCCAGCAGCCAAGATAGTGCTCGGGACCGAGGCTGGAAGGGCACAGATACGCAGTATTTT.

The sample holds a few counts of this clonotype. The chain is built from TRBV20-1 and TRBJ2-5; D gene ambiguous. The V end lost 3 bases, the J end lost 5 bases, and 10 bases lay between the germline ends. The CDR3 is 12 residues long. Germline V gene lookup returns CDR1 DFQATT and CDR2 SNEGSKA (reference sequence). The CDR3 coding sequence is TGCAGTGCTAGCCCCCCAAGCGAGACCCAGTACTTC. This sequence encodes CSASPPSETQYF.

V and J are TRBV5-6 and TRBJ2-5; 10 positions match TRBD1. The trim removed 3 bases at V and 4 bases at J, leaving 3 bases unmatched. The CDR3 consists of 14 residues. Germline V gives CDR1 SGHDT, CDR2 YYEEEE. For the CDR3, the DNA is TGTGCCAGCAGCTCCCGGACAGGGGGAGAGACCCAGTACTTC. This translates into CASSSRTGGETQYF.

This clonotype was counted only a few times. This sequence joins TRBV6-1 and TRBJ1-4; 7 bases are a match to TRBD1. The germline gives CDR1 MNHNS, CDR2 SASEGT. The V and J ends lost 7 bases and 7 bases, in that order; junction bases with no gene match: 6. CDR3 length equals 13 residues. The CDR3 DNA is TGTGCCAGCATGGGGACAGAGGCTGAAAAACTGTTTTTT. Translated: CASMGTEAEKLFF.

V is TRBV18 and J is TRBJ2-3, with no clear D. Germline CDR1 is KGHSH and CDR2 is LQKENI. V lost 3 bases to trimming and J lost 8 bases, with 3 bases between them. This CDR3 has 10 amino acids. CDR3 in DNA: TGTGCCAGCTCACCCGGTACGCAGTATTTT. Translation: CASSPGTQYF.